This is a list of T cell receptor beta chains from one sample in a study of T cell responses to AZD1222 COVID-19 vaccine. The table came from immunoSEQ multiplex PCR; TCRdb's copy has only in-frame clones and leaves some out. The sample includes 150,000 to 200,000 clones, 80% to 90% seen only once; the top ten take 6.5% to 8.5%. Sample: peripheral blood, taken on day 0 of AZD1222 vaccination. These receptor sequences come from an adult in good health. Each CDR3 is given with its conserved first and last residue. Fields, in order: clone size, V gene, D gene, J gene, CDR3 protein, CDR3 DNA. A D gene is named only where the DNA matches it firmly. Clone size is shown for a subset of rows, as once, few, many or a class of expanded clone.

clone size: -
V gene: TRBV4-3
D gene: -
J gene: TRBJ2-1
CDR3 protein: CASSQDRNGNEQFF
CDR3 DNA: TGCGCCAGCAGCCAAGACAGAAATGGAAATGAGCAGTTCTTC

clone size: -
V gene: TRBV19
D gene: -
J gene: TRBJ2-2
CDR3 protein: CASSRKGFNGNTGELFF
CDR3 DNA: TGTGCCAGTAGCAGAAAGGGGTTTAATGGGAACACCGGGGAGCTGTTTTTT

clone size: -
V gene: TRBV27
D gene: -
J gene: TRBJ1-6
CDR3 protein: CASSFTGTNSPLHF
CDR3 DNA: TGTGCCAGCAGTTTCACCGGGACTAATTCACCCCTCCACTTT

clone size: -
V gene: TRBV7-9
D gene: -
J gene: TRBJ1-3
CDR3 protein: CASSLSRGFGNTIYF
CDR3 DNA: TGTGCCAGCAGCTTATCCCGGGGATTTGGAAACACCATATATTTT

clone size: -
V gene: TRBV7-7
D gene: -
J gene: TRBJ2-7
CDR3 protein: CASSFEVSYEQYF
CDR3 DNA: TGTGCTAGCAGCTTCGAGGTCTCCTACGAGCAGTACTTC

clone size: once
V gene: TRBV2
D gene: -
J gene: TRBJ2-3
CDR3 protein: CASSAPGRGTDTQYF
CDR3 DNA: TGTGCCAGCAGTGCCCCTGGCAGGGGCACAGATACGCAGTATTTT

clone size: -
V gene: TRBV4-1
D gene: TRBD1
J gene: TRBJ1-1
CDR3 protein: CASSHPWAVSGGENTEAFF
CDR3 DNA: TGCGCCAGCAGCCATCCCTGGGCCGTTTCAGGGGGTGAGAACACTGAAGCTTTCTTT

clone size: -
V gene: TRBV18
D gene: TRBD1
J gene: TRBJ1-1
CDR3 protein: CASSPKGAWTEAFF
CDR3 DNA: TGTGCCAGCTCACCGAAGGGGGCTTGGACTGAAGCTTTCTTT

clone size: -
V gene: TRBV6-2/TRBV6-3
D gene: -
J gene: TRBJ1-1
CDR3 protein: CASSYGRWRNTEAFF
CDR3 DNA: TGTGCCAGCAGTTACGGGCGCTGGAGGAACACTGAAGCTTTCTTT

clone size: -
V gene: TRBV15
D gene: TRBD1
J gene: TRBJ1-2
CDR3 protein: CATSRDWGTGVGYTF
CDR3 DNA: TGTGCCACCAGCAGAGATTGGGGGACAGGGGTAGGCTACACCTTC

clone size: -
V gene: TRBV9
D gene: TRBD1
J gene: TRBJ1-4
CDR3 protein: CASSVRTGEKLFF
CDR3 DNA: TGTGCCAGCAGCGTACGGACAGGGGAAAAACTGTTTTTT

clone size: once
V gene: TRBV29-1
D gene: -
J gene: TRBJ1-1
CDR3 protein: CSVERGDKAEAFF
CDR3 DNA: TGCAGCGTTGAACGGGGAGATAAGGCTGAAGCTTTCTTT

clone size: -
V gene: TRBV5-1
D gene: TRBD2
J gene: TRBJ2-7
CDR3 protein: CASSYTRGDGRAHYEQYF
CDR3 DNA: TGCGCCAGCAGCTACACCCGGGGGGACGGTCGGGCCCACTACGAGCAGTACTTC

clone size: -
V gene: TRBV2
D gene: -
J gene: TRBJ1-5
CDR3 protein: CASSPGSGQPQHF
CDR3 DNA: TGTGCCAGCAGCCCCGGTAGTGGTCAGCCCCAGCATTTT

clone size: -
V gene: TRBV29-1
D gene: -
J gene: TRBJ1-2
CDR3 protein: CSVVSANYGYTF
CDR3 DNA: TGCAGCGTTGTTTCCGCCAACTATGGCTACACCTTC

clone size: -
V gene: TRBV4-2
D gene: -
J gene: TRBJ2-5
CDR3 protein: CASSQGRQETQYF
CDR3 DNA: TGTGCCAGCAGCCAAGGTCGCCAAGAGACCCAGTACTTC

clone size: -
V gene: TRBV7-3
D gene: -
J gene: TRBJ2-3
CDR3 protein: CASPKRGSGTDTQYF
CDR3 DNA: TGTGCCAGCCCGAAGAGGGGATCTGGCACAGATACGCAGTATTTT

clone size: -
V gene: TRBV27
D gene: TRBD1
J gene: TRBJ1-6
CDR3 protein: CASSLGQGADTRRSPLHF
CDR3 DNA: TGTGCCAGCAGTTTGGGGCAGGGGGCCGACACTCGCCGTTCACCCCTCCACTTT

clone size: -
V gene: TRBV3-1/TRBV3-2
D gene: TRBD1
J gene: TRBJ2-2
CDR3 protein: CASSQRRQGAYTGELFF
CDR3 DNA: TGTGCCAGCAGCCAACGCCGACAGGGGGCTTACACCGGGGAGCTGTTTTTT

clone size: -
V gene: TRBV2
D gene: -
J gene: TRBJ2-1
CDR3 protein: CASSEIRNEQFF
CDR3 DNA: TGTGCCAGCAGTGAAATCAGGAATGAGCAGTTCTTC

clone size: -
V gene: TRBV7-8
D gene: TRBD2
J gene: TRBJ2-3
CDR3 protein: CASSLSTSGGAKYTQYF
CDR3 DNA: TGTGCCAGCAGCTTATCAACTAGCGGGGGGGCAAAGTATACGCAGTATTTT

clone size: -
V gene: TRBV27
D gene: TRBD2
J gene: TRBJ2-3
CDR3 protein: CASNPLGRGVTDTQYF
CDR3 DNA: TGTGCCAGCAATCCATTGGGGCGGGGGGTCACAGATACGCAGTATTTT

clone size: -
V gene: TRBV9
D gene: TRBD1
J gene: TRBJ1-6
CDR3 protein: CASSVDREVDVFGSPLHF
CDR3 DNA: TGTGCCAGCAGCGTTGACAGGGAGGTTGATGTATTTGGTTCACCCCTCCACTTT

clone size: -
V gene: TRBV10-3
D gene: TRBD2
J gene: TRBJ2-5
CDR3 protein: CAISEGGGQETQYF
CDR3 DNA: TGTGCCATCAGTGAGGGGGGGGGACAAGAGACCCAGTACTTC

clone size: -
V gene: TRBV3-1/TRBV3-2
D gene: -
J gene: TRBJ2-3
CDR3 protein: CASNQVGMDTQYF
CDR3 DNA: TGTGCCAGCAACCAGGTGGGAATGGATACGCAGTATTTT

clone size: -
V gene: TRBV15
D gene: -
J gene: TRBJ1-4
CDR3 protein: CATSRSPRSTNEKLFF
CDR3 DNA: TGTGCCACCAGCAGATCTCCCCGCAGTACTAATGAAAAACTGTTTTTT

clone size: -
V gene: TRBV9
D gene: -
J gene: TRBJ2-1
CDR3 protein: CASSTLPYNEQFF
CDR3 DNA: TGTGCCAGCAGCACCCTACCGTACAATGAGCAGTTCTTC

clone size: -
V gene: TRBV29-1
D gene: -
J gene: TRBJ2-1
CDR3 protein: CSVESFTSYNEQFF
CDR3 DNA: TGCAGCGTTGAAAGTTTTACCAGCTACAATGAGCAGTTCTTC

clone size: once
V gene: TRBV29-1
D gene: -
J gene: TRBJ2-1
CDR3 protein: CSVTPTSTSYNEQFF
CDR3 DNA: TGCAGCGTAACCCCGACATCTACCTCCTACAATGAGCAGTTCTTC

clone size: -
V gene: TRBV6-5
D gene: TRBD2
J gene: TRBJ2-3
CDR3 protein: CASIKLAGGPNTQYF
CDR3 DNA: TGTGCCAGCATAAAACTAGCGGGGGGACCAAATACGCAGTATTTT

clone size: -
V gene: TRBV10-3
D gene: -
J gene: TRBJ2-5
CDR3 protein: CAISESETQYF
CDR3 DNA: TGTGCCATCAGTGAGTCTGAGACCCAGTACTTC

clone size: -
V gene: TRBV7-9
D gene: -
J gene: TRBJ1-5
CDR3 protein: CASSAGEYSNQPQHF
CDR3 DNA: TGTGCCAGCAGCGCCGGGGAATATAGCAATCAGCCCCAGCATTTT

clone size: -
V gene: TRBV5-4
D gene: -
J gene: TRBJ1-1
CDR3 protein: CASSLDDSSTEAFF
CDR3 DNA: TGTGCCAGCAGCTTGGACGACTCTAGCACTGAAGCTTTCTTT

clone size: -
V gene: TRBV19
D gene: -
J gene: TRBJ2-1
CDR3 protein: CASSPGQHSYNEQFF
CDR3 DNA: TGTGCCAGTAGTCCGGGTCAGCACTCCTACAATGAGCAGTTCTTC

clone size: -
V gene: TRBV6-1
D gene: -
J gene: TRBJ2-1
CDR3 protein: CASSEAIRETNEQFF
CDR3 DNA: TGTGCCAGCAGTGAAGCGATCCGGGAAACCAATGAGCAGTTCTTC

clone size: -
V gene: TRBV28
D gene: TRBD1
J gene: TRBJ1-4
CDR3 protein: CASSLRQGINEKLFF
CDR3 DNA: TGTGCCAGCAGTTTAAGACAGGGGATTAATGAAAAACTGTTTTTT

clone size: -
V gene: TRBV6-2/TRBV6-3
D gene: -
J gene: TRBJ1-2
CDR3 protein: CASSLRDGNYGYTF
CDR3 DNA: TGTGCCAGCAGTTTGAGGGACGGTAACTATGGCTACACCTTC

clone size: -
V gene: TRBV6-2/TRBV6-3
D gene: TRBD1
J gene: TRBJ2-2
CDR3 protein: CASSIQGAGAGELFF
CDR3 DNA: TGTGCCAGCAGTATACAGGGGGCCGGGGCCGGGGAGCTGTTTTTT

clone size: -
V gene: TRBV16
D gene: -
J gene: TRBJ2-6
CDR3 protein: CASRRNGMSGANVLTF
CDR3 DNA: TGTGCCAGCAGAAGAAATGGTATGTCTGGGGCCAACGTCCTGACTTTC

clone size: -
V gene: TRBV5-1
D gene: TRBD1
J gene: TRBJ1-1
CDR3 protein: CATTSLLTGGTNTEAFF
CDR3 DNA: TGCGCCACTACCTCACTGCTGACAGGGGGCACGAACACTGAAGCTTTCTTT

clone size: -
V gene: TRBV3-1/TRBV3-2
D gene: -
J gene: TRBJ2-1
CDR3 protein: CASSQGHSYNEQFF
CDR3 DNA: TGTGCCAGCAGCCAGGGACACTCCTACAATGAGCAGTTCTTC

clone size: -
V gene: TRBV6-4
D gene: -
J gene: TRBJ2-6
CDR3 protein: CASSSGSGANVLTF
CDR3 DNA: TGTGCCAGCAGTAGCGGCTCTGGGGCCAACGTCCTGACTTTC

clone size: -
V gene: TRBV2
D gene: TRBD2
J gene: TRBJ2-2
CDR3 protein: CASLRSGGASHTGELFF
CDR3 DNA: TGTGCCAGCTTAAGGTCGGGGGGGGCCTCGCACACCGGGGAGCTGTTTTTT

clone size: -
V gene: TRBV6-2/TRBV6-3
D gene: -
J gene: TRBJ1-3
CDR3 protein: CASSPRRTGGNTIYF
CDR3 DNA: TGTGCCAGCAGCCCTCGACGGACGGGAGGAAACACCATATATTTT

clone size: -
V gene: TRBV6-5
D gene: -
J gene: TRBJ2-3
CDR3 protein: CASRVTPEGSGSQYF
CDR3 DNA: TGTGCCAGCAGAGTTACCCCAGAAGGATCTGGGTCGCAGTATTTT

clone size: -
V gene: TRBV5-8
D gene: -
J gene: TRBJ2-1
CDR3 protein: CASSLVVVSSYNEQFF
CDR3 DNA: TGTGCCAGCAGCTTGGTTGTTGTTAGCTCCTACAATGAGCAGTTCTTC

clone size: -
V gene: TRBV6-5
D gene: TRBD1
J gene: TRBJ1-5
CDR3 protein: CASSHRQGQPQHF
CDR3 DNA: TGTGCCAGCAGCCACCGACAGGGTCAGCCCCAGCATTTT

clone size: -
V gene: TRBV2
D gene: TRBD1
J gene: TRBJ1-6
CDR3 protein: CASSEQGAPQNSPLHF
CDR3 DNA: TGTGCCAGCAGTGAACAGGGGGCCCCACAGAATTCACCCCTCCACTTT

clone size: -
V gene: TRBV6-5
D gene: -
J gene: TRBJ2-7
CDR3 protein: CASIFASGTGEQYF
CDR3 DNA: TGTGCCAGCATTTTCGCTAGCGGGACAGGAGAGCAGTACTTC

clone size: -
V gene: TRBV19
D gene: TRBD1
J gene: TRBJ2-2
CDR3 protein: CASSMAGGTGELFF
CDR3 DNA: TGTGCCAGTAGTATGGCAGGGGGTACCGGGGAGCTGTTTTTT